A single sample is the source of the 27 T cell receptor beta chains below, sequenced in a study of T cell responses to AZD1222 COVID-19 vaccine. Measured with immunoSEQ multiplex PCR; TCRdb has only the in-frame clones, and not every one. In the table there are fewer than 100,000 clones, around nine tenths of which are singletons. This sample comprised peripheral blood, obtained on day 0 of AZD1222 vaccination. Receptors were obtained from an adult in good health.

The gene calls are TRBV20-1 and TRBJ2-1; 8 positions match TRBD2. Germline CDR1 and CDR2: DFQATT and SNEGSKA (reference sequence). This CDR3 has 17 residues. Germline trimming cut 3 bases from V and 3 bases from J; bases unmatched to any gene: 13. CDR3 loop: CSASGPTSGSSYNEQFF. CDR3 DNA: TGCAGTGCTAGTGGTCCCACGAGCGGGAGTAGCTACAATGAGCAGTTCTTC.

The rearrangement joins TRBV7-9 to TRBJ1-3; D is unclear. The CDR3 has 13 amino acids. The germline V gene has CDR1 SEHNR and CDR2 FQNEAQ (reference sequence). V was cut by 8 bases and J by 2 bases, with 10 bases left in between. The CDR3 DNA is TGTGCCAGCGAGGTGGGAACTGGAAACACCATATATTTT. It encodes CASEVGTGNTIYF.

The chain uses TRBV28 and TRBJ1-1, with TRBD1 identical over 8 bases. Germline assignment: CDR1 MDHEN and CDR2 SYDVKM. The junction had 5 bases not matched to a gene; V was cut back by 6 bases and J by 2 bases. CDR3 length: 14 amino acids. CDR3 residues: CASSLRGHNTEAFF. The CDR3 DNA reads TGTGCCAGCAGCCTCAGGGGGCATAACACTGAAGCTTTCTTT.

CDR3 in amino acids: CAISDLRNGYTF. The CDR3, as DNA: TGTGCCATCAGTGATCTGAGGAATGGCTACACCTTC. The chain carries TRBV10-3 and TRBJ1-2; the D is unclear. The CDR3 consists of 12 residues. Trimming took 3 bases from V and 6 from J, leaving 8 bases between them. Germline-derived CDR1 and CDR2 are ENHRY and SYGVKD.

The V and J genes are TRBV2 and TRBJ2-5, with 9 bases that match TRBD2. This CDR3 is built from 15 residues. The J segment lost 1 base and the V segment lost 8 bases, leaving 8 bases of the junction unmatched. Germline CDR1 and CDR2: SNHLY and FYNNEI. The CDR3 loop is CASRSPSGAQETQYF. The DNA of the CDR3 is TGTGCCAGCCGGAGTCCTAGCGGGGCCCAAGAGACCCAGTACTTC.

V usage is TRBV19 and J usage is TRBJ1-2; D may be TRBD1 (6 bases). V gave up 8 bases and J gave up 2 bases, with 15 bases separating them. There are 14 residues in the CDR3. Germline V gene data show CDR1 as LNHDA and CDR2 as SQIVND (reference sequence). In DNA form, the CDR3 reads TGTGCCAGTCGCCCCACAGGGCTCAACTATGGCTACACCTTC. The encoded protein is CASRPTGLNYGYTF.

This chain uses TRBV7-3 with TRBJ2-6; the D gene is possibly TRBD2 (5 bases). The V gene lost 0 bases and the J gene lost 0 bases, with 12 bases spanning the gap. The CDR3 extends over 18 amino acids. Germline V lookup: CDR1 SGHTA, CDR2 FQGTGA. The DNA of the CDR3 is TGTGCCAGCAGCTTAACGGCCGGACTTGCCTCTGGGGCCAACGTCCTGACTTTC. It is translated as CASSLTAGLASGANVLTF.

The V and J genes are TRBV7-9 and TRBJ2-3, with D possibly TRBD2 on 6 matching bases. V dropped 5 bases and J dropped 1 base, with 13 bases sitting between them. Germline-derived CDR1 and CDR2 are SEHNR and FQNEAQ (reference sequence). The CDR3 sequence is 15 residues long. The CDR3 nucleotides are TGTGCCAGCAGCCGCCGGGACTTCGGCACAGATACGCAGTATTTT. This encodes CASSRRDFGTDTQYF.

This chain connects TRBV3-1 (or the pseudogene TRBV3-2) to TRBJ1-1, with D maybe TRBD1 (6 bases). V lost 6 bases to trimming and J lost 6 bases, with 20 bases between them. The CDR3 runs 15 residues. Germline assignment: CDR1 LGHDT and CDR2 YNNKEL (reference sequence). CDR3 sequence: CASSRSGGGGAEAFF. CDR3 bases: TGTGCCAGCAGTCGGTCGGGGGGCGGTGGAGCTGAAGCTTTCTTT.

V is TRBV11-2 and J is TRBJ1-1; 8 nucleotides align to TRBD1. Germline CDR1 and CDR2: SGHAT and FQNNGV. The CDR3 has 13 residues. V lost 2 bases and J lost 10; bases outside the gene matches: 6. Written as DNA, the CDR3 is TGTGCCAGCAGCTTAACAGGGGGAGTCGGAGCTTTCTTT. It specifies CASSLTGGVGAFF.

CDR3 coding DNA: TGTGCCAGCAGCGTAGAGGGTTCCTACAATGAGCAGTTCTTC. Translation: CASSVEGSYNEQFF. The chain has TRBV9 and TRBJ2-1; D is unresolved. The CDR3 has 14 amino acids. Germline V CDR1 and CDR2: SGDLS, YYNGEE. Deletions cut 0 bases from V and 1 base from J, with 5 bases between.

The chain has TRBV24-1 and TRBJ2-2; 9 bases line up with TRBD1. CDR1 KGHDR and CDR2 SFDVKD come from the germline V gene. The CDR3 has 17 amino acids. V dropped 0 bases and J dropped 6; count of bases not matched to a gene: 7. The CDR3 sequence is CATSDLERTGESGELFF. Written as DNA, the CDR3 is TGTGCCACCAGTGATTTGGAACGGACAGGGGAATCCGGGGAGCTGTTTTTT.

The chain carries TRBV6-5 and TRBJ2-2; D unresolved. V was clipped by 0 bases and J by 1 base, with 3 bases between them. Germline CDR1 MNHEY, CDR2 SVGAGI. The CDR3 length is 14 residues. The CDR3 nucleotides are TGTGCCAGCAGTTACTCGGAGAACACCGGGGAGCTGTTTTTT. It codes for CASSYSENTGELFF.

The chain uses TRBV2 and TRBJ1-1, with 8 bases aligning to TRBD1. Germline-derived CDR1 and CDR2 are SNHLY and FYNNEI. The ends lost 3 bases at V and 1 base at J; junction bases unmatched: 7. CDR3 length: 16 residues. The CDR3 nucleotides read TGTGCCAGCAGTGATCGGACAGGGTTGGGGAACACTGAAGCTTTCTTT. This encodes CASSDRTGLGNTEAFF.

The chain links TRBV5-6 to TRBJ1-2; 10 bases fit TRBD1. The CDR3 is made up of 14 amino acids. Losses at the gene ends were 0 bases for V and 8 bases for J; bases not matched to a gene: 4. Germline V gives CDR1 SGHDT, CDR2 YYEEEE. In DNA form, the CDR3 reads TGTGCCAGCAGCTTGGGGGACAGGGGTAAGGGCTACACCTTC. Protein sequence: CASSLGDRGKGYTF.

Only a few counts were recorded for this clone. The chain couples TRBV15 to TRBJ2-1, with unresolved D. The CDR3 contains 13 residues. Germline CDR1 LNHNV, CDR2 YYDKDF (reference sequence). The V end was cut by 1 base, the J end by 12 bases, with 13 bases between. The CDR3 nucleotides read TGTGCCACCAGCAGAGGGCTGATAGTGGGGCAGTTCTTC. It codes for CATSRGLIVGQFF.

This clone was seen a single time. The J gene is TRBJ1-4, the V gene TRBV4-2; D is perhaps TRBD1 (6 bases). Per the germline V gene, CDR1 is LGHNA and CDR2 is YNFKEQ. Trimming removed 0 bases from V and 1 base from J, with 9 bases in between. This CDR3 contains 16 residues. CDR3 residues: CASSQEGTRTNEKLFF. The CDR3 DNA reads TGTGCCAGCAGCCAAGAAGGGACACGAACTAATGAAAAACTGTTTTTT.

The chain uses TRBV27 and TRBJ2-2; tentative D call: TRBD1 (5 bases). This CDR3 region has 16 residues. The V end lost 1 base, the J end lost 2 bases, and 11 bases lay between the germline ends. Germline V gene lookup returns CDR1 MNHEY and CDR2 SMNVEV (reference sequence). This CDR3 is CASSLWQGFNTGELFF. The CDR3 DNA is TGTGCCAGCAGTTTATGGCAGGGCTTTAACACCGGGGAGCTGTTTTTT.

The chain uses TRBV6-4 and TRBJ1-1; D may be TRBD1 (5 bases). This CDR3 spans 13 amino acids. V lost 6 bases, J lost 1 base, and 9 bases lay in between. Germline V lookup: CDR1 MRHNA, CDR2 SNTAGT. Here the CDR3 reads CASRSGENTEAFF. Written as DNA, the CDR3 is TGTGCCAGCAGATCGGGGGAGAACACTGAAGCTTTCTTT.

The chain combines TRBV11-2 with TRBJ2-1; TRBD2 aligns across 9 bases. The germline V gene has CDR1 SGHAT and CDR2 FQNNGV. CDR3 size: 17 residues. After removal of 5 bases from V and 1 base from J, the junction contained 9 bases not matched to a gene. CDR3 in DNA: TGTGCCAGCAGCCCCGGCAGCGCGGGAGGGTCCTACAATGAGCAGTTCTTC. Protein sequence: CASSPGSAGGSYNEQFF.

This clone has just one count. The chain joins TRBV5-1 to TRBJ2-3, with D possibly TRBD2 on 6 matching bases. This CDR3 spans 15 amino acids. The V end was cut by 0 bases, the J end by 4 bases, with 12 bases between. Per the germline V gene, CDR1 is SGHRS and CDR2 is YFSETQ. CDR3 in DNA: TGCGCCAGCAGCTTGGATGGCAGGGAGGCAGATACGCAGTATTTT. This encodes CASSLDGREADTQYF.

The chain is built from TRBV27 and TRBJ1-6; D perhaps matches TRBD1 (5 bases). The CDR3 sequence is 14 residues long. The V end lost 6 bases, the J end lost 2 bases, and 8 bases lay between the germline ends. Per the germline V gene, CDR1 is MNHEY and CDR2 is SMNVEV (reference sequence). The CDR3 region has the DNA TGTGCCAGCAGCCCGACAGCCTATAATTCACCCCTCCACTTT. Translation: CASSPTAYNSPLHF.

CDR3 nucleotides: TGTGCCAGCACCCCCGGGCGCACCACTGAAGCTTTCTTT. Its translation: CASTPGRTTEAFF. The chain joins TRBV12-3 or TRBV12-4 to TRBJ1-1; D is unresolved. V was shortened by 7 bases and J by 4 bases, with 13 bases between the two germline ends. This CDR3 is 13 amino acids long.

The chain joins TRBV7-2 to TRBJ1-5, with a possible D match to TRBD1 (5 bases). CDR3 size: 14 residues. Germline CDR1 reads SGHTA; CDR2 reads FQGNSA. Between the trimmed V and J ends, which lost 3 bases and 1 base, there was a span of 7 bases. The CDR3 sequence is CASSLRGSNQPQHF. Here the CDR3 DNA reads TGTGCCAGCAGCTTGAGGGGAAGCAATCAGCCCCAGCATTTT.

The chain is built from TRBV5-1 and TRBJ1-1; D uncertain. The CDR3 loop spans 16 amino acids. Germline-derived CDR1 and CDR2 are SGHRS and YFSETQ. V dropped 4 bases and J dropped 5 bases, with 21 bases sitting between them. The CDR3 bases are TGCGCCAGCAGCCCACGAACTGAGGGTTTGGGGACTGAAGCTTTCTTT. Protein: CASSPRTEGLGTEAFF.

The J gene is TRBJ1-2, the V gene TRBV19, with TRBD1 matching 7 bases. The V gene end was trimmed by 4 bases and the J gene end by 3 bases; junction bases not matched to a gene: 8. This CDR3 comprises 15 residues. Germline CDR1 reads LNHDA; CDR2 reads SQIVND (reference sequence). CDR3 nucleotide sequence: TGTGCCAGTAGTACCGACCGGGACAGCTACTATGGCTACACCTTC. As protein: CASSTDRDSYYGYTF.

The chain couples TRBV4-2 to TRBJ2-3, with D perhaps TRBD1 or TRBD2 (7 bases each). The V gene lost 0 bases and the J gene lost 1 base, with 14 bases spanning the gap. This CDR3 is built from 17 residues. Per germline, CDR1 LGHNA and CDR2 YNFKEQ. The CDR3 region has the DNA TGTGCCAGCAGCCAAGATCGACAGGGAGGGGGCACAGATACGCAGTATTTT. Its translation is CASSQDRQGGGTDTQYF.